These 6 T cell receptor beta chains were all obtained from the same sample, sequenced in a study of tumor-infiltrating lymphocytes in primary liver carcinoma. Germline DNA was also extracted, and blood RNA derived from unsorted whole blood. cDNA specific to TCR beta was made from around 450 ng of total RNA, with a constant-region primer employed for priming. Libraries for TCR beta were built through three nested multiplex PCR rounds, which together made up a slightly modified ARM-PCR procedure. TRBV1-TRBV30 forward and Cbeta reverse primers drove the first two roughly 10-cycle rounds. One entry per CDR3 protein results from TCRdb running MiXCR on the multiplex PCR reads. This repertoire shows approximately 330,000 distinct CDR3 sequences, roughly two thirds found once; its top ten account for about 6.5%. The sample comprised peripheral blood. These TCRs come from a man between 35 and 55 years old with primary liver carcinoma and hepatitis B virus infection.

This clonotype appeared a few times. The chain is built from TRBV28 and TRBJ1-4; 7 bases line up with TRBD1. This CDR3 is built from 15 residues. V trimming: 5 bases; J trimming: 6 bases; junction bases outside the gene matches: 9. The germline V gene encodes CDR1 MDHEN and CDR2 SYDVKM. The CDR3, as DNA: TGTGCCAGCAGTCCCCGGACAGGTCAAGATGAAAAACTGTTTTTT. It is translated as CASSPRTGQDEKLFF.

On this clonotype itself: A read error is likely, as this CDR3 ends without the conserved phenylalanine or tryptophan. As DNA, the CDR3 is TGTGCCAGCAGCCTCGTCAAGCCGGGGGACGAGCAGTACCTC. Amino acid sequence: CASSLVKPGDEQYL. The V and J genes are TRBV12-3 or TRBV12-4 and TRBJ2-7, with D tentatively TRBD2 (6 bases). The CDR3 totals 14 residues. V shed 6 bases and J shed 5 bases, with 17 bases lying between them.

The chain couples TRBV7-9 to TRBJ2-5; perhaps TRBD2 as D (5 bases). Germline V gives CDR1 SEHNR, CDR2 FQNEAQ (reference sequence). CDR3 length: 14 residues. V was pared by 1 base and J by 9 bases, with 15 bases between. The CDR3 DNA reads TGTGCCAGCAGCTTAGATTCGAGCGGAATGGCCCAGTACTTC. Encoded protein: CASSLDSSGMAQYF.

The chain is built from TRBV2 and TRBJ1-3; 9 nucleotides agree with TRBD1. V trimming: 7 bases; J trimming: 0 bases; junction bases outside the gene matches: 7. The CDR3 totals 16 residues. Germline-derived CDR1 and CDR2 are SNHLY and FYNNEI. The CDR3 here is CASIGGTGSSGNTIYF. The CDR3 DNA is TGTGCCAGCATCGGGGGGACAGGGAGCTCTGGAAACACCATATATTTT.

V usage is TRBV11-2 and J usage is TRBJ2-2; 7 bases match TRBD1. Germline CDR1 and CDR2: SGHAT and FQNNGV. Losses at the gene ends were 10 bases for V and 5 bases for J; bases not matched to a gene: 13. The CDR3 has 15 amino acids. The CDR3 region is CANCLGTAFTGELFF. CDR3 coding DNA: TGTGCCAACTGCTTGGGGACAGCCTTTACCGGGGAGCTGTTTTTT.

CDR3 bases: TGTGCCAGCAGTTCACCTTCGGGTAGGGTATCCTACAATGAGCAGTTCTTC. This translates into CASSSPSGRVSYNEQFF. The rearrangement joins TRBV6-2 or TRBV6-3 to TRBJ2-1; D is ambiguous. Per the germline V gene, CDR1 is MNHEY and CDR2 is SVGEGT. The CDR3 is 17 amino acids. V was trimmed by 4 bases and J by 1 base, leaving 17 bases between them.